The sequence of this T cell receptor (beta chain) was determined in a study of blood T cell repertoires in COVID-19. At the level of the study: From the United States, Italy and Spain came samples of acute and convalescent COVID-19.

Adults between roughly 18 and 90 years of age took part from fewer than 30 US areas. Clinical history as reported by participants underpinned cohort assignment. The germline V and J ends were trimmed by 2 bases and 7 bases, with 13 bases remaining between them. This CDR3 is 14 amino acids long. The V gene's germline CDR1 is SGHKS and CDR2 YYEKEE (reference sequence). Using immunoSEQ multiplex PCR, the repertoire was profiled, and TCRdb retains in-frame clones only, with some absent. The data contain roughly 340,000 clones, roughly nine tenths of them singletons. A note on this clone: The sample has other DNA sequences that encode this CDR3 too.

The chain has TRBV5-5 and TRBJ1-5; TRBD1 might be the D (6 bases). The clonotype originates from a man between 18 and 35 years old who had recovered from COVID-19. Input material: PBMCs or T cells enriched from blood (not recorded which). CDR3 in amino acids: CASSFEGEGQPQHF. The CDR3 DNA reads TGTGCCAGCAGCTTTGAGGGGGAAGGACAGCCCCAGCATTTT.